This T cell receptor (beta chain) was identified during a study of blood T cell repertoires in COVID-19. Across the study: Acute and convalescent COVID-19 samples came from the United States, Italy and Spain. From T cells, B-cell-depleted T cells, or PBMCs came the material, which was cDNA or gDNA.

Those enrolled in Seattle joined during active infection and were followed longitudinally afterward. Per the authors' pipeline: Nucleated cell counts were estimated from reference gene primer amplification. TCRdb's table, derived via immunoSEQ multiplex PCR, lists solely in-frame clones and lacks some. The D gene and trimming were derived from the DNA, and the V and J assignments and clone size from that table. The table includes a few hundred thousand clones, 88% detected once. Germline CDR1 and CDR2: GTSNPN and SVGIG (reference sequence). V dropped 2 bases and J dropped 4 bases, with 11 bases sitting between them. The CDR3 is 13 amino acids. A single count supports this clone.

The chain recombines TRBV30 with TRBJ1-2, with unresolved D. This TCR came from a woman younger than 45 with COVID-19, enrolled during active disease. The sequenced sample was peripheral blood. The CDR3 DNA is TGTGCCTGGAGTAGCAGCGGAATCTATGGCTACACCTTC. Translation: CAWSSSGIYGYTF.